These 29 T cell receptor beta chains came from one sample sequenced in a study of blood T cell repertoires in COVID-19 (dated by TCRdb to the early 2020s). Libraries came from the immunoSEQ multiplex PCR assay. TCRdb limited this immuneACCESS table to in-frame rearrangements with V and J called. A share of clones is missing; checked studies link under half to unresolved V genes, and the rest is unexplained. In all, the sample holds approximately 130,000 clones, and around 81% of those were seen once. Jointly, the top ten make up almost 8.5% of the sample. What was sequenced was peripheral blood. The receptors were sampled from a woman aged 55-75 years with active or convalescent COVID-19.

V and J are TRBV5-6 and TRBJ2-7; D possibly corresponds to TRBD2 (6 bases). The V gene's germline CDR1 is SGHDT and CDR2 YYEEEE. The CDR3 extends over 14 amino acids. With 4 bases removed from V and 2 bases from J, the gap between germline ends came to 13 bases. The CDR3 DNA reads as TGTGCCAGCAGCGCCGGGACTGTTACCTACGAGCAGTACGTC. This sequence encodes CASSAGTVTYEQYV.

The chain has TRBV5-1 and TRBJ1-6; TRBD1 might be the D (5 bases). Germline V gene sequence: CDR1 SGHRS, CDR2 YFSETQ. V lost 7 bases and J 2 bases, leaving 13 bases between the germline ends. This CDR3 spans 15 amino acids. As DNA, the CDR3 is TGCGCCAGCGCGAGCAGGGAAACCTATAATTCACCCCTCCACTTT. It encodes CASASRETYNSPLHF. Combining the CDR3 with reference TRBV5-1 and TRBJ1-6 gives the whole variable domain KAGVTQTPRYLIKTRGQQVTLSCSPISGHRSVSWYQQTPGQGLQFLFEYFSETQRNKGNFPGRFSGRQFSNSRSEMNVSTLELGDSALYLCASASRETYNSPLHFGNGTRLTVT.

This clone has a handful of counts. J is TRBJ1-2 and V is TRBV7-9, with D unresolved. Trimming took 3 bases from V and 4 from J, leaving 9 bases between them. The germline V gene has CDR1 SEHNR and CDR2 FQNEAQ (reference sequence). The CDR3 consists of 13 residues. CDR3 coding DNA: TGTGCCAGCAGCTTTGATCCAGGCTATGGCTACACCTTC. Translation gives CASSFDPGYGYTF.

This clone was picked up a small number of times. The chain uses TRBV11-2 and TRBJ1-2; D gene unclear. With 6 bases removed from V and 2 bases from J, the gap between germline ends came to 13 bases. Germline loops: CDR1 SGHAT, CDR2 FQNNGV. This CDR3 has 14 residues. Here the CDR3 reads CASRLSYGNYGYTF. The CDR3 DNA sequence: TGTGCCAGCAGGCTTAGCTACGGGAACTATGGCTACACCTTC. The variable domain in full, completed from reference TRBV11-2 and TRBJ1-2, reads EAGVAQSPRYKIIEKRQSVAFWCNPISGHATLYWYQQILGQGPKLLIQFQNNGVVDDSQLPKDRFSAERLKGVDSTLKIQPAKLEDSAVYLCASRLSYGNYGYTFGSGTRLTVV.

The rearrangement joins TRBV19 to TRBJ2-5, with 7 nucleotides matching TRBD2. V trimming: 4 bases; J trimming: 1 base; junction bases outside the gene matches: 6. Germline assignment: CDR1 LNHDA and CDR2 SQIVND (reference sequence). This CDR3 is built from 15 residues. The CDR3: CASSSVAGVQETQYF. The DNA of the CDR3 is TGTGCCAGTAGTAGCGTGGCGGGGGTCCAAGAGACCCAGTACTTC.

V gene TRBV10-2 combines with J gene TRBJ2-1, with 8 bases aligning to TRBD2. Germline V gene sequence: CDR1 WSHSY, CDR2 SAAADI. This CDR3 spans 15 amino acids. V dropped 6 bases and J dropped 8; count of bases not matched to a gene: 12. The CDR3 bases are TGCGCCAGCAGAAGCAGCGGGGGAGGTTTGGATGAGCAGTTCTTC. Translated: CASRSSGGGLDEQFF.

The chain uses TRBV29-1 and TRBJ1-1, with 9 bases matching TRBD1. V was pared by 6 bases and J by 4 bases, with 12 bases of the junction left unmatched. The CDR3 is 15 residues long. Germline-derived CDR1 and CDR2 are SQVTM and ANQGSEA. CDR3 nucleotide sequence: TGCAGCGTACCTACGGGACAGGGCTTGGGCACTGAAGCTTTCTTT. It yields the protein CSVPTGQGLGTEAFF.

This sequence joins TRBV12-1 and TRBJ1-6; TRBD1 is the table's D call, not checked against the DNA. TRBV12-1 is shown as a pseudogene. The CDR3 consists of 15 residues. The CDR3 sequence: CASSFAAGRNSPLHF. DNA for the CDR3: TGTGCCAGCAGCTTTGCGGCAGGGCGGAATTCACCCCTCCACTTT.

This rearrangement joins TRBV6-5 to TRBJ2-1, with TRBD2 matching 12 bases. Trimming at V came to 6 bases and at J to 6 bases, leaving 6 bases not matched to a gene. Germline lookup yields CDR1 MNHEY and CDR2 SVGAGI. The CDR3 is 15 amino acids. CDR3 in amino acids: CASRDLAGGGNEQFF. The CDR3, as DNA: TGTGCCAGCAGGGATCTAGCGGGAGGGGGCAATGAGCAGTTCTTC.

This clone was detected only a few times. This chain connects TRBV19 to TRBJ2-7; 12 positions match TRBD2. V dropped 6 bases and J dropped 4; count of bases not matched to a gene: 7. The germline CDR1 and CDR2 sequences are LNHDA and SQIVND (reference sequence). The CDR3 has 15 residues. Written as DNA, the CDR3 is TGTGCCAGTAGCCCTAGCGGGAGGGCCGGATACGAGCAGTACTTC. Amino acids: CASSPSGRAGYEQYF.

The rearrangement links TRBV7-8 to TRBJ1-1; D perhaps matches TRBD1 (5 bases). V was cut by 5 bases and J by 2 bases, with 18 bases left in between. This CDR3 is 16 amino acids long. The germline CDR1 and CDR2 sequences are SGHVS and FQNEAQ. The CDR3 DNA sequence: TGTGCCAGCAGCCCCTCGGAAGGCAGGGATAACACTGAAGCTTTCTTT. Translating it yields CASSPSEGRDNTEAFF.

The rearrangement joins TRBV4-2 to TRBJ2-1; D possibly corresponds to TRBD2 (6 bases). The CDR3 covers 18 residues. V shed 1 base and J shed 2 bases, with 18 bases lying between them. Germline CDR1 LGHNA, CDR2 YNFKEQ. The CDR3 DNA follows: TGTGCCAGCAGCCAAGCGACTAGGAGCTTGGATACCTACAATGAGCAGTTCTTC. It codes for CASSQATRSLDTYNEQFF.

V gene TRBV5-6 combines with J gene TRBJ1-6, with D uncertain. The CDR3 runs 14 residues. V lost 2 bases, J lost 7 bases, and 10 bases lay in between. Germline V CDR1 and CDR2: SGHDT, YYEEEE. In DNA form, the CDR3 reads TGTGCCAGCAGCTTCCAACCTCTAAATTCACCCCTCCACTTT. Translation: CASSFQPLNSPLHF.

This clone was seen more than once but under ten times. The chain is built from TRBV27 and TRBJ1-6; 9 bases map to TRBD1. CDR3 length: 15 amino acids. Germline CDR1 and CDR2: MNHEY and SMNVEV (reference sequence). V was pared by 5 bases and J by 6 bases, with 5 bases of the junction left unmatched. CDR3 amino acids: CASSLTGQGNSPLHF. CDR3 in DNA: TGTGCCAGCAGTCTTACGGGACAGGGTAATTCACCCCTCCACTTT.

The chain joins TRBV7-8 to TRBJ2-1, with 7 bases fitting TRBD2. With V trimmed by 2 bases and J by 3 bases, 4 bases remained unmatched. Germline values: CDR1 SGHVS, CDR2 FQNEAQ. The CDR3 has 15 amino acids. The CDR3 DNA follows: TGTGCCAGCAGCTTATTGGGCGGGGGCTACAATGAGCAGTTCTTC. Translation: CASSLLGGGYNEQFF.

The V call is TRBV4-2, the J call TRBJ2-1, with 10 bases lining up with TRBD2. Germline CDR1 reads LGHNA; CDR2 reads YNFKEQ. This CDR3 has 14 residues. V shed 6 bases, J shed 8 bases, and the junction held 7 bases outside the gene matches. For the CDR3, the DNA is TGTGCCAGCAGTTATAGCGGGAGGCCCGATGAGCAGTTCTTC. Residues: CASSYSGRPDEQFF.

The V gene is TRBV6-2 or TRBV6-3, the J gene TRBJ2-3; D call uncertain. The CDR3 loop spans 17 amino acids. Germline CDR1 reads MNHEY; CDR2 reads SVGEGT. V lost 4 bases to trimming and J lost 4 bases, with 21 bases between them. CDR3: CASSSQLRFRSADTQYF. CDR3 nucleotides: TGTGCCAGCAGTTCGCAGCTAAGATTTCGCAGCGCAGATACGCAGTATTTT.

The gene calls are TRBV19 and TRBJ1-2; D is unclear. Germline V CDR1 and CDR2: LNHDA, SQIVND (reference sequence). This CDR3 region has 15 residues. Trimming stripped 5 bases from V and 3 bases from J, with 16 bases between. CDR3 loop: CASSSFIGDYYGYTF. In DNA form, the CDR3 reads TGTGCCAGTAGTTCGTTCATCGGGGATTACTATGGCTACACCTTC.

The chain carries TRBV12-5 and TRBJ2-5; D gene uncertain. V gave up 0 bases and J gave up 4 bases, with 6 bases separating them. The CDR3 loop spans 13 amino acids. The germline V gene has CDR1 LGHNT and CDR2 FRNRAP. This CDR3 is CASGLVGLETQYF. For the CDR3, the DNA is TGTGCTAGTGGTTTGGTTGGCCTAGAGACCCAGTACTTC. Together with reference TRBV12-5 and TRBJ2-5, the CDR3 gives the full variable domain: DARVTQTPRHKVTEMGQEVTMRCQPILGHNTVFWYRQTMMQGLELLAYFRNRAPLDDSGMPKDRFSAEMPDATLATLKIQPSEPRDSAVYFCASGLVGLETQYFGPGTRLLVL.

The J gene is TRBJ1-6, the V gene TRBV5-1; D call uncertain. CDR1 and CDR2 from the germline V gene are SGHRS and YFSETQ. This CDR3 has 15 amino acids. Trimming cost V 3 bases and J 0 bases, with 7 bases left between them. The chain's CDR3 is CASSSVSSYNSPLHF. Written as DNA, the CDR3 is TGCGCCAGCAGCTCGGTTAGCTCCTATAATTCACCCCTCCACTTT. The variable domain in full, completed from reference TRBV5-1 and TRBJ1-6, reads KAGVTQTPRYLIKTRGQQVTLSCSPISGHRSVSWYQQTPGQGLQFLFEYFSETQRNKGNFPGRFSGRQFSNSRSEMNVSTLELGDSALYLCASSSVSSYNSPLHFGNGTRLTVT.

The rearrangement links TRBV24-1 to TRBJ2-1, with TRBD2 matching 7 bases. With V trimmed by 2 bases and J by 4 bases, 10 bases remained unmatched. Germline V lookup: CDR1 KGHDR, CDR2 SFDVKD. This CDR3 has 17 residues. The CDR3 DNA follows: TGTGCCACCAGTGATTCAACCCCCAAGCGGGGTTACAATGAGCAGTTCTTC. Its translation: CATSDSTPKRGYNEQFF.

The genes are TRBV5-1 and TRBJ1-4; possible D gene TRBD1, 6 bases. The CDR3 totals 16 residues. The V end was cut by 5 bases, the J end by 0 bases, with 14 bases between. Germline loops: CDR1 SGHRS, CDR2 YFSETQ. CDR3 in amino acids: CASRRSTGSTNEKLFF. Here the CDR3 DNA reads TGCGCCAGCAGGAGATCGACAGGTTCAACTAATGAAAAACTGTTTTTT. The full variable domain, with the rest looked up from reference TRBV5-1 and TRBJ1-4, is KAGVTQTPRYLIKTRGQQVTLSCSPISGHRSVSWYQQTPGQGLQFLFEYFSETQRNKGNFPGRFSGRQFSNSRSEMNVSTLELGDSALYLCASRRSTGSTNEKLFFGSGTQLSVL.

This chain joins TRBV15 and TRBJ1-5, with a tentative D call TRBD1 (6 bases). The germline V gene encodes CDR1 LNHNV and CDR2 YYDKDF (reference sequence). The CDR3 consists of 15 residues. Trimming left V 3 bases short and J 3 bases short, with 12 bases between. CDR3 amino acids: CATSSLTGNNQPQHF. CDR3 nucleotide sequence: TGTGCCACCAGCAGCTTAACAGGGAACAATCAGCCCCAGCATTTT.

The rearrangement uses TRBV6-5 and TRBJ2-1, with D perhaps TRBD2 (6 bases). The V gene lost 6 bases and the J gene lost 4 bases, with 16 bases spanning the gap. The CDR3 is 15 amino acids. CDR1 is MNHEY and CDR2 is SVGAGI in the germline V gene. The CDR3 region has the DNA TGTGCCAGCAGAGCCGGGACTCTCTATTACAATGAGCAGTTCTTC. This encodes CASRAGTLYYNEQFF.

As regards this clone: Other DNA sequences in this specimen translate into the identical CDR3. The chain joins TRBV12-3 or TRBV12-4 to TRBJ1-1; possible D gene TRBD1, 6 bases. V gave up 6 bases and J gave up 1 base, with 9 bases separating them. The CDR3 loop spans 13 amino acids. CDR3 residues: CASSLQGNTEAFF. The CDR3 DNA follows: TGTGCCAGCAGCCTACAGGGGAACACTGAAGCTTTCTTT.

The V gene is TRBV3-1 (or the pseudogene TRBV3-2), the J gene TRBJ2-7, with D maybe TRBD2 (5 bases). Germline V lookup: CDR1 LGHDT, CDR2 YNNKEL (reference sequence). Trimming cost V 0 bases and J 4 bases, with 13 bases left between them. This CDR3 comprises 15 residues. The DNA for the CDR3 is TGTGCCAGCAGCCAAGATCTTGGACTCCAATACGAGCAGTACTTC. As protein: CASSQDLGLQYEQYF.

The CDR3 bases are TGTGCCAGCATGGACAGGGGGCGTTTTAACACTGAAGCTTTCTTT. Protein sequence: CASMDRGRFNTEAFF. The V and J genes are TRBV6-5 and TRBJ1-1; 11 nucleotides match TRBD1. Trimming removed 7 bases from V and 2 bases from J; junction bases left unmatched: 6. Germline CDR1 and CDR2: MNHEY and SVGAGI. The CDR3 runs to 15 residues.

This chain uses TRBV5-4 with TRBJ2-1, with D unclear. This CDR3 is built from 13 residues. Trimming removed 2 bases at V and 6 bases at J, with 9 bases between. The germline gives CDR1 SGHNT, CDR2 YYREEE (reference sequence). CDR3 loop: CASSFAASNEQFF. The CDR3 nucleotides are TGTGCCAGCAGCTTTGCGGCCTCCAATGAGCAGTTCTTC.

This rearrangement joins TRBV27 to TRBJ1-1; 7 nucleotides match TRBD1. The CDR3 extends over 14 amino acids. Germline trimming cut 4 bases from V and 0 bases from J; bases unmatched to any gene: 2. Looked up from germline, CDR1 is MNHEY and CDR2 is SMNVEV (reference sequence). As DNA, the CDR3 is TGTGCCAGCAGTTCCACAGGGGTGAACACTGAAGCTTTCTTT. Translated: CASSSTGVNTEAFF.